This TCR beta chain was retrieved from a study of T cell repertoires in ileal Crohn's disease. The V end lost 4 bases, the J end lost 1 base, and 10 bases lay between the germline ends. The V gene's germline CDR1 is WNHNN and CDR2 SYGVQD (reference sequence). This CDR3 comprises 14 residues. The protocol was immunoSEQ multiplex PCR, while the TCRdb copy is restricted to in-frame clones and leaves out a portion. Of approximately 15,000 clones listed, just over 70% are singletons. The sequencing sample was made of ileal tissue. V is TRBV10-1 and J is TRBJ1-1; TRBD1 might be the D (6 bases). The clonotype was recovered from an adult with Crohn's disease. CDR3 sequence (DNA): TGCGCCAGCAGTGGTGGGACAACGAACACTGAAGCTTTCTTT. It specifies CASSGGTTNTEAFF.